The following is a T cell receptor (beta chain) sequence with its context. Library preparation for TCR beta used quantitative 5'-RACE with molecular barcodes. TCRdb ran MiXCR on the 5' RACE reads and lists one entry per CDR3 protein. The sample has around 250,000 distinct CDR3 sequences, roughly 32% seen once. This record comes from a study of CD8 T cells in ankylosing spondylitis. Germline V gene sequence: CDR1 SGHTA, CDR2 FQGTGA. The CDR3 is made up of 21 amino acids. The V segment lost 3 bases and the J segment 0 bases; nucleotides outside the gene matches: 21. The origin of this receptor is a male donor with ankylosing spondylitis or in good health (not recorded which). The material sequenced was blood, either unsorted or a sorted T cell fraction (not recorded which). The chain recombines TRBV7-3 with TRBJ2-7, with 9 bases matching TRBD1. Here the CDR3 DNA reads TGTGCCAGCAGCTTGCCCGTTAAGGACAGGGGTCCCGAATTGAGCTCCTACGAGCAGTACTTC. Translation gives CASSLPVKDRGPELSSYEQYF.